The next 10 T cell receptor beta chains were all read from a single sample in a study of regulatory T cells in long-lasting Graves disease. Arm-PCR of CDR3 regions with iRepertoire HTBI primers generated TCR beta libraries. TCRdb processed the multiplex PCR reads anew with MiXCR; each CDR3 protein has one entry. The sample lists 500,000 or so distinct CDR3 sequences, 15% to 20% seen once, with 25% in the top ten. The time point: newly diagnosed GD, antithyroid drugs for less than 3 months. PBMCs provided the RNA from which the TCR library was made. The sample was also linked to a second study, of T cells in Graves' hyperthyroidism and ophthalmopathy.

Sequenced here: peripheral blood mononuclear cells (PBMCs), sampled at new diagnosis, from a patient treated with antithyroid drugs. The source of these receptors is a woman aged 40 to 65 with Graves disease.

The chain has TRBV25-1 and TRBJ1-1, with D perhaps TRBD1 (6 bases). V lost 5 bases to trimming and J lost 4 bases, with 14 bases between them. CDR3 length: 14 residues. Germline loops: CDR1 MGHDK, CDR2 SYGVNS. In DNA, the CDR3 is TGTGCCAGCAGTCTAGGGGGGATGGGCACTGAAGCTTTCTTT. This encodes CASSLGGMGTEAFF.

This rearrangement joins TRBV30 to TRBJ1-5; D possibly corresponds to TRBD1 (6 bases). Trimming pared 0 bases from V and 6 bases from J, leaving 12 bases between. The CDR3 has 14 residues. Germline V gene lookup returns CDR1 GTSNPN and CDR2 SVGIG (reference sequence). CDR3 bases: TGTGCCTGGAGTGTACTTGGGGGCGGTCAGCCCCAGCATTTT. Translated, it gives CAWSVLGGGQPQHF.

This clonotype appeared many times. The J gene is TRBJ1-1, the V gene TRBV4-1; 9 nucleotides line up with TRBD1. V gave up 4 bases and J gave up 4 bases; unmatched junction bases: 10. Germline V lookup: CDR1 MGHRA, CDR2 YSYEKL. CDR3 length: 16 amino acids. The CDR3, as DNA: TGCGCCAGCAGCCTCCCAGATAGACAGGGGGGCACTGAAGCTTTCTTT. Amino acid sequence: CASSLPDRQGGTEAFF.

This clonotype turned up a few times. The chain carries TRBV7-8 and TRBJ1-6, with 10 bases matching TRBD1. Germline CDR1 SGHVS, CDR2 FQNEAQ. This CDR3 has 15 residues. Trimming cost V 1 base and J 10 bases; bases outside gene matches: 4. This CDR3 is CASSLVGTGESPLHF. CDR3 bases: TGTGCCAGCAGCTTAGTAGGGACAGGGGAATCACCCCTCCACTTT.

This clonotype was picked up many times. The genes are TRBV6-1 and TRBJ1-2; the D gene is possibly TRBD1 (6 bases). The CDR3 loop spans 11 amino acids. V shed 6 bases and J shed 5 bases, with 7 bases lying between them. Germline V CDR1 and CDR2: MNHNS, SASEGT. This CDR3 reads CASSTGYGYTF. The CDR3 DNA follows: TGTGCCAGCAGCACAGGGTATGGCTACACCTTC.

This clonotype was seen many times. CDR3 coding DNA: TGCGCCAGCAGCTTGTTGGGGGTCCGGGACACTGAAGCTTTCTTT. Translating it yields CASSLLGVRDTEAFF. The rearrangement uses TRBV5-1 and TRBJ1-1; perhaps TRBD1 as D (5 bases). Germline loops: CDR1 SGHRS, CDR2 YFSETQ. V gave up 1 base and J gave up 3 bases, with 13 bases separating them. The CDR3 is 15 residues long.

The table lists this clonotype with many counts. This sequence joins TRBV20-1 and TRBJ2-5; 7 bases are a match to TRBD1. After removal of 5 bases from V and 3 bases from J, the junction contained 6 bases not matched to a gene. Germline assignment: CDR1 DFQATT and CDR2 SNEGSKA (reference sequence). The CDR3 has 13 residues. The CDR3: CSAPTGSKETQYF. The CDR3 coding sequence is TGCAGTGCTCCGACAGGGTCAAAAGAGACCCAGTACTTC.

At least ten counts were recorded for this clonotype. This rearrangement joins TRBV11-3 to TRBJ2-7; 10 nucleotides line up with TRBD1. The germline V gene has CDR1 SGHNT and CDR2 YENEEA. The length of the CDR3 is 14 residues. V lost 5 bases to trimming and J lost 5 bases; unmatched junction nucleotides: 6. The CDR3 DNA is TGTGCCAGCAGCCCACGGGACAGGGGAAACGAGCAGTACTTC. Amino acid sequence: CASSPRDRGNEQYF.

CDR3 protein: CASSKREYGYTF. DNA for the CDR3: TGTGCCAGTAGTAAGCGGGAATACGGCTACACCTTC. This chain connects TRBV19 to TRBJ1-2; D is uncertain. This CDR3 comprises 12 residues. Looked up from germline, CDR1 is LNHDA and CDR2 is SQIVND (reference sequence). The V end lost 4 bases, the J end lost 8 bases, and 11 bases lay between the germline ends.

The rearrangement links TRBV19 to TRBJ2-1, with TRBD1 matching 12 bases. With V trimmed by 3 bases and J by 9 bases, 9 bases remained unmatched. Germline assignment: CDR1 LNHDA and CDR2 SQIVND (reference sequence). This CDR3 has 16 residues. CDR3 DNA sequence: TGTGCCAGTAGTATCTGGGACAGGGGGCGAAAGGGTGAGCAGTTCTTC. Amino acid sequence: CASSIWDRGRKGEQFF.